This is a list of T cell receptor beta chains from one sample in a study of blood T cells in healthy people across ages. TCRdb recomputed calls from the 5' RACE reads with MiXCR, one row per CDR3 protein. The sample has about 1.5 million distinct CDR3 sequences; 40% to 45% are singletons. Material: blood. These receptors were taken from a woman between 18 and 30 years old in good health. The CDR3 runs from the conserved cysteine through the conserved F or W. The D gene is left open where the match is weak. Not every row has a clone size; where given, it reads once, few, many or a size class.

J: TRBJ1-1
V: TRBV11-1
D: TRBD1
size: few
DNA: TGTGCCAGCAAACGCTTGGGGACAGGGGGACCTGAAGCTTTCTTT
CDR3: CASKRLGTGGPEAFF

J: TRBJ2-1
V: TRBV7-9
D: .
size: .
DNA: TGTGCCAGCCTCCGGATATTAGGGCGGGGAGATGAGCAGTTCTTC
CDR3: CASLRILGRGDEQFF

J: TRBJ2-3
V: TRBV29-1
D: .
size: .
DNA: TGCAGCGTCGACGTTAACACAGATACGCAGTATTTT
CDR3: CSVDVNTDTQYF

J: TRBJ2-7
V: TRBV4-3
D: .
size: .
DNA: TGCGCCAGCAGCCAAGATGTTCGCGCCCTCTCCTACGAGCAGTACTTC
CDR3: CASSQDVRALSYEQYF

J: TRBJ2-3
V: TRBV20-1
D: TRBD2
size: .
DNA: TGCAGTGCTAGGCCCCTCAAGCCCTCCAGGACTAGCGGGGGAAACACAGATACGCAGTATTTT
CDR3: CSARPLKPSRTSGGNTDTQYF

J: TRBJ2-7
V: TRBV29-1
D: .
size: .
DNA: TGCAGCGTTACGGTTGGGCGATCTAGGACCTACGAGCAGTACTTC
CDR3: CSVTVGRSRTYEQYF

J: TRBJ1-5
V: TRBV19
D: .
size: .
DNA: TGTGCCAGTACCGGGACGGCCGTTGAACGCCAGCCCCAGCATTTT
CDR3: CASTGTAVERQPQHF

J: TRBJ2-1
V: TRBV7-2
D: .
size: .
DNA: TGTGCCAGCAGCTTAGTCTCGAGCCCCTACAATGAGCAGTTCTTC
CDR3: CASSLVSSPYNEQFF

J: TRBJ2-5
V: TRBV14
D: .
size: .
DNA: TGTGCCAGCAGCCAAGTCTACCAAGAGACCCAGTACTTC
CDR3: CASSQVYQETQYF

J: TRBJ2-3
V: TRBV4-2
D: .
size: few
DNA: TGTGCCAGCAGCCAAGTTAGCGCGCTTACTCGCACAGATACGCAGTATTTT
CDR3: CASSQVSALTRTDTQYF

J: TRBJ2-1
V: TRBV11-2
D: .
size: few
DNA: TGTGCCAGCAGCTTAGTAGTTCCTTGGGATGAGCAGTTCTTC
CDR3: CASSLVVPWDEQFF

J: TRBJ1-2
V: TRBV11-2
D: .
size: .
DNA: TGTGCCAGCAGCTTAGTTGGGGGGGTAAATGGCTACACCTTC
CDR3: CASSLVGGVNGYTF

J: TRBJ2-7
V: TRBV20-1
D: TRBD2
size: .
DNA: TGCTGTGCTAGCGGGGGCTACGAGCAGTACTTC
CDR3: CCASGGYEQYF

J: TRBJ2-3
V: TRBV6-6
D: .
size: few
DNA: TGTGCCAGCAGTGATGCTTGGCCAGATACGCAGTATTTT
CDR3: CASSDAWPDTQYF

J: TRBJ1-1
V: TRBV29-1
D: .
size: .
DNA: TGCAGCGTTGTTTTTGGGGTAGGGACTGAAGCTTTCTTT
CDR3: CSVVFGVGTEAFF

J: TRBJ2-7
V: TRBV12-3/TRBV12-4
D: .
size: .
DNA: TGTGCCAGCACTCCCGGGGGGCTCGAGCAGTACTTC
CDR3: CASTPGGLEQYF

J: TRBJ2-3
V: TRBV27
D: .
size: few
DNA: TGTGCCAGCAGTTTTGTTAAGGAGACTACTCGCACAGATACGCAGTATTTT
CDR3: CASSFVKETTRTDTQYF

J: TRBJ2-7
V: TRBV20-1
D: .
size: .
DNA: TGCAGTGCTAGAGACCTAGACCAGAGCTCCTACGAGCAGTACTTC
CDR3: CSARDLDQSSYEQYF

J: TRBJ2-3
V: TRBV6-5
D: .
size: .
DNA: TGTGTCAGCAGTTATAAGGGAACCCGGGATACGCAGTATTTT
CDR3: CVSSYKGTRDTQYF

J: TRBJ1-2
V: TRBV20-1
D: .
size: .
DNA: TGCAGTGCCTACTCAGGGTCCAACTATGGCTACACCTTC
CDR3: CSAYSGSNYGYTF

J: TRBJ1-1
V: TRBV15
D: .
size: .
DNA: TGTGCCACCAGCAGAGATGGGCCGGCCTCTGAAGCTTTCTTT
CDR3: CATSRDGPASEAFF

J: TRBJ2-1
V: TRBV5-1
D: .
size: .
DNA: TGCGCCAGCAGCTCGAGGGACTTACTCTACAATGAGCAGTTCTTC
CDR3: CASSSRDLLYNEQFF

J: TRBJ2-5
V: TRBV4-3
D: TRBD2
size: .
DNA: TGCGCCAGCAGCCATCCTACAGCGGGGTACAATGAGCAGTACTTC
CDR3: CASSHPTAGYNEQYF

J: TRBJ2-7
V: TRBV13
D: .
size: .
DNA: TGTGCCAGCAGCTGCGCCACAGAGCAGTACTTC
CDR3: CASSCATEQYF

J: TRBJ1-6
V: TRBV7-9
D: TRBD1
size: .
DNA: TGTGCCAGCAGCGCGCAGGGACAGGCTAATTCACCCCTCCACTTT
CDR3: CASSAQGQANSPLHF

J: TRBJ2-5
V: TRBV7-2
D: TRBD2
size: .
DNA: TGTGCCAGCAGCTCCATCGGGACTAGCCTTAGGGAGCAGTACTTC
CDR3: CASSSIGTSLREQYF

J: TRBJ1-1
V: TRBV24-1
D: .
size: few
DNA: TGTGCCACCAGTGTAGACGCAGGGAACACTGAAGCTTTCTTT
CDR3: CATSVDAGNTEAFF

J: TRBJ2-3
V: TRBV20-1
D: TRBD2
size: .
DNA: TGCAGTGGCGCAGCGGGGGGGCCCGCAGATACGCAGTATTTT
CDR3: CSGAAGGPADTQYF

J: TRBJ2-7
V: TRBV20-1
D: .
size: .
DNA: TGCAGTGCTAGTGGAGGCACAGGGAAAAGCTCCTACAATGAGCAGTACTTC
CDR3: CSASGGTGKSSYNEQYF

J: TRBJ2-1
V: TRBV7-2
D: TRBD2
size: many
DNA: TGTGCCAGCAGCTTCGGAGCGGGAGGGTACAATGAGCAGTTCTTC
CDR3: CASSFGAGGYNEQFF

J: TRBJ2-1
V: TRBV7-6
D: .
size: .
DNA: TGTGCCAGCAGCTTAGACCAAGGGCGGCATGAGCAGTTCTTC
CDR3: CASSLDQGRHEQFF

J: TRBJ2-7
V: TRBV27
D: TRBD2
size: .
DNA: TGTGCCAGCAGTTTTAGGGGACTGGGACTATACGAGCAGTACTTC
CDR3: CASSFRGLGLYEQYF

J: TRBJ1-6
V: TRBV25-1
D: .
size: .
DNA: TGTGCCAGCAGCCCCCCGGCTGCCCATAATTCACCCCTCCACTTT
CDR3: CASSPPAAHNSPLHF

J: TRBJ1-4
V: TRBV20-1
D: .
size: .
DNA: TGCAGTGCCGGACTAGTAGGGGGGCGTCGTGAAAAACTGTTTTTT
CDR3: CSAGLVGGRREKLFF

J: TRBJ2-5
V: TRBV5-1
D: .
size: few
DNA: TGCGCCAGCAGCAACGGAGTGGACCCTGGGACCCAGTACTTC
CDR3: CASSNGVDPGTQYF

J: TRBJ1-2
V: TRBV9
D: .
size: few
DNA: TGTGCCAGCAGCGCATCTGTTACAGGGAACTATGGCTACACCTTC
CDR3: CASSASVTGNYGYTF

J: TRBJ2-3
V: TRBV7-2
D: TRBD2
size: .
DNA: TGTGCCAGCAGCTTTCTAGCGGTCACAGATACGCAGTATTTT
CDR3: CASSFLAVTDTQYF

J: TRBJ2-4
V: TRBV2
D: .
size: .
DNA: TGTGCCAGCAGCCCTTCCGATTGGGGGGCCAAAAACATTCAGTACTTC
CDR3: CASSPSDWGAKNIQYF

J: TRBJ2-2
V: TRBV3-1
D: .
size: .
DNA: TGTGCCAGCAGACTAGGGAGTCTACGTTCCGGGGAGCTGTTTTTT
CDR3: CASRLGSLRSGELFF

J: TRBJ1-6
V: TRBV6-5
D: TRBD1
size: few
DNA: TGTGCCAGCAGTTCCTTGACAGGGTATAATTCACCCCTCCACTTT
CDR3: CASSSLTGYNSPLHF

J: TRBJ2-3
V: TRBV6-5
D: .
size: .
DNA: TGTGCCAGCAGTCCGCCGGACCCCGTAGGGGAGTATTTT
CDR3: CASSPPDPVGEYF

J: TRBJ2-5
V: TRBV7-9
D: .
size: .
DNA: TGTGCCAGCAGTCACGAAAACCAAGAGACCCAGTACTTC
CDR3: CASSHENQETQYF

J: TRBJ2-1
V: TRBV20-1
D: TRBD1
size: .
DNA: TGCAGTGCTAGGATACCGACAGGGTTCAACAATGAGCAGTTCTTC
CDR3: CSARIPTGFNNEQFF

J: TRBJ1-2
V: TRBV20-1
D: .
size: few
DNA: TGCAGTGCTAGAGATACGAGGGGCGCTTATGGCTACACCTTC
CDR3: CSARDTRGAYGYTF

J: TRBJ1-2
V: TRBV29-1
D: .
size: .
DNA: TGCAGCGTTCCAAACCGGGGGCAGGGAAACTATGGCTACACCTTC
CDR3: CSVPNRGQGNYGYTF

J: TRBJ2-1
V: TRBV20-1
D: TRBD2
size: .
DNA: TGCAGTGCGCCCGGACTAGCGGGAGTACACAATGAGCAGTTCTTC
CDR3: CSAPGLAGVHNEQFF

J: TRBJ1-1
V: TRBV19
D: TRBD1
size: few
DNA: TGTGCCAGTAGTCCTCTCCCCGGGACAGATGTCGCTGAAGCTTTCTTT
CDR3: CASSPLPGTDVAEAFF

J: TRBJ1-2
V: TRBV30
D: .
size: few
DNA: TGTGCCTTTACTCCCGGAACAGCTTATGGCTACACCTTC
CDR3: CAFTPGTAYGYTF

J: TRBJ2-4
V: TRBV12-3/TRBV12-4
D: TRBD2
size: .
DNA: TGTGCCAGCAGTTTACCTAGCGGAAACATTCAGTACTTC
CDR3: CASSLPSGNIQYF

J: TRBJ1-2
V: TRBV10-3
D: TRBD1
size: once
DNA: TGTGCCATCAGCCGGGACAGCTCTAACTATGGCTACACCTTC
CDR3: CAISRDSSNYGYTF

J: TRBJ1-2
V: TRBV6-1
D: .
size: once
DNA: TGTGCCAGCAGTCAAACAAGGGCCTCGGGAATAGGGTATGGCTACACCTTC
CDR3: CASSQTRASGIGYGYTF

J: TRBJ1-2
V: TRBV3-1
D: .
size: few
DNA: TGTGCCAGCAGCCTTCCGACAGCTGGCTACACCTTC
CDR3: CASSLPTAGYTF

J: TRBJ2-3
V: TRBV7-8
D: .
size: .
DNA: TGTGCCAGCAGCTTATCTTATGTAAGCACAGATACGCAGTATTTT
CDR3: CASSLSYVSTDTQYF

J: TRBJ1-4
V: TRBV3-1
D: .
size: .
DNA: TGTGCCAGCAGCTTCCGACTGTACCTTGAATCAGGGGAACTGTTTTTT
CDR3: CASSFRLYLESGELFF

J: TRBJ1-2
V: TRBV7-2
D: .
size: .
DNA: TGTGCCAGCAGCCCAACGGGGGGCTACTATGGCTACACCTTC
CDR3: CASSPTGGYYGYTF

J: TRBJ1-2
V: TRBV20-1
D: TRBD1
size: .
DNA: TGCAGTGCTAGAGAGGGACAGAACGGCTATGGCTACACCTTC
CDR3: CSAREGQNGYGYTF

J: TRBJ1-4
V: TRBV28
D: .
size: .
DNA: TGTGCCAGCAGTCCCCCAGTTGCAACTAATGAAAAACTGTTTTTT
CDR3: CASSPPVATNEKLFF

J: TRBJ1-1
V: TRBV4-1
D: .
size: .
DNA: TGCGCCAGCAGCCAAGGGGCCGTCGCTGAAGCTTTCTTT
CDR3: CASSQGAVAEAFF

J: TRBJ2-7
V: TRBV5-6
D: TRBD1
size: .
DNA: TGTGCCAGCACCCTCCCCGGGACAGGGTCATACGAGCAGTACTTC
CDR3: CASTLPGTGSYEQYF

J: TRBJ2-4
V: TRBV18
D: TRBD1
size: .
DNA: TGTGCCAGCTCTCCTACCGGGACAGGGGGAAACATTCAGTACTTC
CDR3: CASSPTGTGGNIQYF